This T cell receptor beta chain was identified during a study of cytomegalovirus exposure and HLA in healthy donors (dated by TCRdb to about 2017). Looking at the study overall: According to an earlier analysis of several hundred of the donors, 150 million to 200 million T cells yielded roughly 110 million unique TCR beta sequences and approximately 280 Gb of sequence data. An early release that covered around 590 HLA-typed donors contained about 300 gigabases of sequencing data and tens of millions of unique TCR sequences. The genetic ancestry cluster associated with self-reported Caucasian donors included 65% to 90% of the approximately 400 genotyped donors. The study aimed to test whether cataloging public T cell receptors could reveal signatures of past pathogen exposure. The T cell repertoires of about 700 subjects were profiled by immunosequencing and related to cytomegalovirus serostatus. In addition to the first cohort of 666 subjects, a separate validation cohort of 130 or so different subjects was used. High-throughput TCR immunosequencing, statistical association of individual TCRs with disease status, and machine learning were combined to predict cytomegalovirus infection status. To study patterns of TCR occurrence, a later analysis re-analyzed previously published TCR beta repertoires from around 700 donors and added high-resolution HLA genotyping. The later analysis used no new phenotypic data to find candidate immune exposures, relying instead on TCR beta sequences and their occurrence across donors. An earlier analysis of approximately 630 of the donors applied high-throughput TCR beta sequencing to assess whether each TCR beta V gene segment acted as functional or pseudogenic. Donor age, sex, ethnicity and CMV serostatus were compiled alongside the repertoire data. In a later genetic analysis, genome-wide SNP genotypes for 398 of the 666 donors were used, and that subset was treated as a discovery cohort. All discovery cohort repertoires had been generated using a single sequencing platform. HLA typing included class I and class II loci at four-digit resolution. The number of typed donors differed by locus: about 620-630 for A, B, C, DRB1 and DQB1; 500 to 550 for DQA1; 606 for DPA1; and 400 to 480 for DPB1. A few DR-DQ haplotypes were handled as single units for association and clustering because linkage in the cohort was strong. Among approximately 370 genotyped donors of the cohort, an average of around 220,000 unique TCR beta nucleotide sequences was sequenced per donor, of which about 18% were non-productive. The research as a whole found: The study gave a list of over 150 TCR beta chains associated with cytomegalovirus. A later genetic analysis reported fewer N-insertions in productive TCRs among donors in an Asian-associated ancestry cluster than the roughly 670-donor mean. A further reported finding was that TCR beta sequences accurately predicted the HLA-A and HLA-B alleles for most subjects in the first cohort. The cohort was sequenced for TCR beta chains only, and without alpha or paired-chain data the features that could be detected were limited. An earlier analysis of approximately 530 of the donors showed that most TCR beta V segments appeared in productive rearrangements either about 87% or about 30% of the time, which broadly matched IMGT annotations. It was suggested by the authors that the approach could potentially be generalized to other disease states and immunological phenotypes. Across donors, most TCR sequences were observed very rarely, whereas some public TCRs were present in many individuals. For the cohort, immune exposure information was limited to CMV serostatus. Sequencing depth was assumed to be roughly uniform across donors in the presence/absence analyses, though that assumption may not hold. In a later analysis, several top co-occurrence clusters were reported to appear linked to parvovirus B19, influenza, CMV and Epstein-Barr virus. In both the original and validation cohorts, the classifier was reported to diagnose cytomegalovirus status with high specificity and sensitivity. A group of highly shared sequence variants was considered likely to be a technical artifact of the sequencing pipeline. V-gene and J-gene trimming of TCR beta chains was associated with a missense DCLRE1C variant in a later genetic analysis, and the association was replicated in an independent cohort. Because HLA typing was unavailable for some donors at each locus, only the typed subset was used in association tests. Some IMGT-functional V segments, including TRBV6-2 and TRBV6-3, could not be distinguished by the 87-base-pair reads and were therefore excluded. Assigning TCR associations to individual alleles was difficult when HLA alleles, especially DR and DQ, strongly co-occurred. A few of the identified cytomegalovirus-associated TCR beta chains were confirmed in vitro to be specific for cytomegalovirus antigens. In a later analysis, most CMV-associated TCR beta chains were found to appear HLA-restricted, with HLA associations seemingly driven largely by CMV exposure. Because counts were too low, about 18 rarely observed V segments, including chromosome 9 orphons, were excluded from the earlier analysis of several hundred of the donors. Compared with equally common non-associated chains, HLA-associated TCR beta chains in a later analysis were more clonally expanded and had lower generation probabilities. Specific HLA alleles were associated with roughly 17,000 TCR beta sequences at a false discovery rate of 0.05 in a later analysis. In a later analysis, TCR association rates were found to vary across HLA loci, with the most associated TCRs seen for DRB1 alleles and the fewest for HLA-C alleles. Correlated functional status among segregating V segments might reflect linkage disequilibrium, but an unknown experimental factor could not be ruled out.

CDR1 MDHEN and CDR2 SYDVKM were looked up in the germline V gene. The CDR3 spans 17 residues, from the cysteine through the phenylalanine. Here the CDR3 DNA is all that survives: 51 bases in frame from base 1. Receptor libraries were prepared by the immunoSEQ multiplex PCR assay. The multiplex PCR relied on a mix of 60 forward primers for TCR Vbeta segments and 13 reverse primers for TCR Jbeta segments. The CDR3 region of rearranged TCR beta genes was amplified from genomic DNA by a multiplex PCR assay. On the Illumina HiSeq System, the amplified TCR beta libraries were sequenced as 87-base-pair reads. The published analysis was carried out like this. A later analysis tallied roughly 80 million unique TCR beta chains across the 666 repertoires, and approximately 12 million of those chains were shared by two or more donors. Raw reads were error-corrected and collapsed into unique sequences with a nearest-neighbor algorithm that merged closely related sequences to remove PCR and sequencing errors. CDR3 sequences were aligned to IMGT reference sequences to assign V, D and J gene segments. For a sequence to be retained, at least a six-nucleotide match to both a V gene segment and a J gene segment was required. A rearrangement was called productive if the CDR3 had no stop codons and remained in frame with V and J, and every other rearrangement was called non-productive. CDR3 was defined by IMGT convention, running from the second conserved V-encoded cysteine to the conserved J-encoded phenylalanine. In an earlier analysis of just under 600 of the donors, sequences lacking an unambiguous match to a single V gene segment were excluded. An earlier analysis of fewer than 750 of the donors classified V segments as functional when productive rearrangements were above 56.7% and as segregating when the standard deviation between donors was above 5%. A statistical classification framework was developed to diagnose cytomegalovirus status using the catalog of TCR beta chain sequences. In a later analysis, TCR nucleotide sequences were compared against IMGT/GENE-DB human TR gene sequences so that V and J genes could be assigned. The TCRdist pipeline was used in a later analysis to assign CDR3 sequences and most-parsimonious VDJ recombination scenarios. A later analysis defined each TCR beta chain by its CDR3 amino acid sequence plus V-gene family, and excluded reads lacking a unique V-gene family. To address suspected cross-contamination and a sequencing artifact, a later analysis removed 592 highly shared, low-generation-probability nucleotide sequences. A later analysis calculated a clonal expansion index for each public chain from normalized within-repertoire ranks of inferred template counts. Generation probabilities in a later analysis came from a VDJ recombination model fitted to out-of-frame rearrangements, and those results were checked against IGoR. Hypergeometric tests were used in a later analysis to score TCR-TCR, TCR-HLA and TCR-CMV co-occurrence, with a repertoire-size bias correction applied to the TCR pairs. False discovery rates were estimated in a later analysis by permuting HLA or CMV assignments 20 times. In a later analysis, co-occurring TCRs were grouped using DBSCAN, with TCRdist sequence similarity added in when clustering inside HLA-allele-positive subsets. For co-occurrence clustering, repertoires with fewer than 30,000 or more than 120,000 public chains were excluded, along with five repertoires with anomalous nucleotide sharing. The immuneACCESS repertoire file appears here via TCRdb, limited to in-frame rearrangements. These files lack a portion of the clones; in checked studies, under half of the deficit traces to unresolved V genes, and the cause of the others is not known. V, J and clone size were drawn from that table, and D and trimming were deduced from the DNA. The sample records about 200,000 clones, roughly 76% of which are singletons. Approximately 2% of the sample rests with the top ten.

This clone showed up just a few times. The antigen it binds to is not known. A read error may account for a junction end that differs from germline. The cohort was made up of 500 to 850 healthy bone marrow donors. At the time of sampling, all cohort members were nominally healthy, though unrecorded immune exposures were likely present. The donor tested CMV seropositive and was one of the 289 seropositive cohort members. Each donor provided a peripheral blood sample, and peripheral blood mononuclear cells were used for TCR beta sequencing. The Qiagen DNeasy Blood Extraction Kit was used to extract genomic DNA from the blood cell samples.

This sequence originates from a woman aged 25 to 39 in good health and CMV-seropositive. Sequenced sample: PBMCs. The rearrangement joined TRBV28 to TRBJ2-1, and possibly TRBD2, on 6 matching bases. The nucleotide sequence is given as TGTGCCAGCAGTTTAAGTTGGTACGGGAGCTCCAACAATGAGCAGTTCTTC. Its product reads: CASSLSWYGSSNNEQFF.